This record looks at one T cell receptor (beta chain) sequence and its context. The specificity of this receptor is unknown. Germline is not matched at one junction end, which may reflect a read error. The data derive from a study of post-analysis software for immune sequencing data (dated by TCRdb to 2015 to 2017). With regard to the full study: Recorded disease courses included relapsing-remitting, secondary progressive and progressive-relapsing multiple sclerosis, with some patients lacking subtype annotation. The patient repertoires were compared against 10 to 12 previously published healthy control repertoires obtained from donors aged about 6 to 27 years. A subset of samples was prepared in parallel using single-end sample barcoding, then pooled and co-amplified after Illumina adapter ligation. What the research found in general, with its limitations: The multiple sclerosis patient group was slightly younger than the control group. When samples were clustered directly using the F measure, samples prepared in the same batch co-clustered strongly, which prompted a batch-effect correction. Significantly higher frequencies in patients than in controls were found for several TRBV segments, including TRBV5-6, TRBV5-1 and TRBV20-1. Normalized Chao1 diversity was significantly lower in multiple sclerosis patients than controls, suggesting substantial peripheral T-cell clonal expansion.

TCR beta repertoires were profiled from peripheral blood of some 13 young patients with multiple sclerosis to demonstrate the VDJtools post-analysis software. The patients with multiple sclerosis were children and adolescents between roughly 6 and 15 years of age. Libraries were constructed by PCR. For sequencing, an Illumina HiSeq 2500 was employed. To reduce PCR and sequencing biases, unique molecular identifiers were built into the TCR beta cDNA libraries. About 500,000 cDNA molecules were obtained per 1 to 10 million input T cells, so each molecule approximated one T cell. The patient libraries were prepared and sequenced with the same protocol used for the earlier healthy control dataset. Within a given batch, samples were prepared together, multiplexed and sequenced on the same HiSeq lane. In the source study's methods: Raw barcoded reads were processed with MIGEC, discarding single-read molecular identifier groups before consensus assembly and CDR3 extraction. Clonotype tables were post-analysed with VDJtools, and diversity was normalized by down-sampling all datasets to the smallest sample size. In repertoire overlap clustering, CDR3 amino acid sequences, but not nucleotide sequences, were matched to correct batch-related cross-sample contamination. The raw public reads went through TCRdb reprocessing: fastp at Q25, MiXCR clone calling, in-frame beta chains kept. CDR3 protein sequences are deduplicated, and each keeps its most common genes and DNA. TCRdb's processing, not the authors', yielded these V and J calls. The sample contains approximately 690,000 distinct CDR3 sequences, around 60% of them found a single time. The top ten hold over 9% of the sample.

The germline V gene encodes CDR1 MNHNY and CDR2 SVGAGI (reference sequence). The CDR3, cysteine through phenylalanine, is 13 amino acids long. The kept DNA is CDR3 alone, 39 bases in frame from the first base. Sequenced: blood. The chain was built from TRBV6-6 and TRBJ1-2, with no D gene named confidently. This TCR came from a girl aged 2-10 years with multiple sclerosis. The CDR3 amino acid sequence is: CASSYGGGDGNTF. The nucleotides read TGTGCCAGCAGTTACGGTGGCGGCGATGGCAACACCTTC.